A single sample is the source of the 16 T cell receptor beta chains below, sequenced in a study of cytomegalovirus exposure and HLA in healthy donors. PCR employed 60 Vbeta and 13 Jbeta primers. Profiled with immunoSEQ multiplex PCR; TCRdb holds only in-frame clones, not every one. Counted here are more than 100,000 clones, about 10% occurring once; the ten biggest clones make up 6.5% to 9%. Sequences were obtained from PBMCs. These receptors all come from a woman aged 40 to 50 in good health and CMV-seropositive.

This clone was seen a handful of times. The rearrangement links TRBV4-1 to TRBJ2-5; D unresolved. The germline V and J ends were trimmed by 1 base and 0 bases, with 12 bases remaining between them. The CDR3 loop spans 16 amino acids. Per the germline V gene, CDR1 is MGHRA and CDR2 is YSYEKL. The CDR3 coding sequence is TGCGCCAGCAGCCAAGGGGCCGCTTGGTACCAAGAGACCCAGTACTTC. It is translated as CASSQGAAWYQETQYF.

The chain links TRBV5-4 to TRBJ2-3, with D perhaps TRBD2 (5 bases). Trimming shortened V by 5 bases and J by 4 bases, and 11 bases separated the two germline ends. The V gene's germline CDR1 is SGHNT and CDR2 YYREEE (reference sequence). There are 13 residues in the CDR3. This chain's CDR3 is CASRPELADTQYF. CDR3 coding DNA: TGTGCCAGCAGACCCGAACTAGCAGATACGCAGTATTTT.

V and J are TRBV2 and TRBJ2-7, with 7 bases identical to TRBD1. The CDR3 loop spans 12 amino acids. Germline V gives CDR1 SNHLY, CDR2 FYNNEI. The J segment lost 1 base and the V segment lost 9 bases, leaving 3 bases of the junction unmatched. The CDR3 sequence: CASNRGSYEQYF. The DNA for the CDR3 is TGTGCCAGTAACAGGGGATCCTACGAGCAGTACTTC.

This clone was counted only a few times. The same CDR3 also results from other DNA sequences found in this sample. The J gene is TRBJ1-2, the V gene TRBV29-1, with D unclear. Germline CDR1 is SQVTM and CDR2 is ANQGSEA. Trimming cost V 3 bases and J 5 bases, with 10 bases left between them. This CDR3 spans 12 amino acids. For the CDR3, the DNA is TGCAGCGTTGATGTCGGCGGGTATGGCTACACCTTC. This sequence encodes CSVDVGGYGYTF. Full variable domain (outside the CDR3, taken from reference TRBV29-1 and TRBJ1-2): SAVISQKPSRDICQRGTSLTIQCQVDSQVTMMFWYRQQPGQSLTLIATANQGSEATYESGFVIDKFPISRPNLTFSTLTVSNMSPEDSSIYLCSVDVGGYGYTFGSGTRLTVV.

A few counts support this clone. This chain connects TRBV6-5 to TRBJ1-2; no clear D gene. Germline-derived CDR1 and CDR2 are MNHEY and SVGAGI. The CDR3 length is 13 residues. Trimming shortened V by 6 bases and J by 6 bases, and 14 bases separated the two germline ends. The CDR3 coding sequence is TGTGCCAGCAGGTACGGGTGGGGAGATGGCTACACCTTC. It specifies CASRYGWGDGYTF.

The chain joins TRBV5-4 to TRBJ2-5, with 8 bases matching TRBD2. V lost 4 bases to trimming and J lost 2 bases; unmatched junction nucleotides: 4. CDR1 SGHNT and CDR2 YYREEE come from the germline V gene (reference sequence). The CDR3 has 14 residues. CDR3 protein: CASSRGGRQETQYF. In DNA, the CDR3 is TGTGCCAGCAGCCGGGGGGGTAGGCAAGAGACCCAGTACTTC.

In the case of this clone: The sample holds other DNA sequences that translate to the same CDR3. This sequence joins TRBV12-5 and TRBJ2-3, with 7 positions matching TRBD2. Trimming removed 5 bases from V and 1 base from J; junction bases left unmatched: 6. This CDR3 contains 15 residues. Germline V gene sequence: CDR1 LGHNT, CDR2 FRNRAP. CDR3 sequence: CASGGGGSGTDTQYF. CDR3 in DNA: TGTGCTAGTGGTGGGGGGGGTAGCGGCACAGATACGCAGTATTTT.

The CDR3 is CSVEGSTGGSYNEQFF. CDR3 in DNA: TGCAGCGTTGAAGGGAGTACCGGGGGCTCCTACAATGAGCAGTTCTTC. V and J are TRBV29-1 and TRBJ2-1; possible D gene TRBD2, 6 bases. Trimming removed 1 base at V and 0 bases at J, with 13 bases between. The germline gives CDR1 SQVTM, CDR2 ANQGSEA. The CDR3 spans 16 residues.

This rearrangement joins TRBV4-3 to TRBJ2-1; D perhaps matches TRBD2 (5 bases). Trimming left V 4 bases short and J 6 bases short, with 10 bases between. This CDR3 has 13 residues. CDR1 is LGHNA and CDR2 is YSLEER in the germline V gene. CDR3 in amino acids: CASSPWTGNEQFF. The CDR3 DNA sequence: TGCGCCAGCAGCCCTTGGACTGGCAATGAGCAGTTCTTC.

The table lists this clone with a few counts. The V gene is TRBV6-5, the J gene TRBJ1-1; D uncertain. This CDR3 region has 14 residues. Germline V lookup: CDR1 MNHEY, CDR2 SVGAGI. V lost 6 bases, J lost 2 bases, and 13 bases lay in between. CDR3 sequence: CASSPSGSNTEAFF. The DNA of the CDR3 is TGTGCCAGCAGCCCGTCGGGGAGTAACACTGAAGCTTTCTTT.

About this clone: Other DNA sequences in this specimen translate into the identical CDR3. The rearrangement links TRBV5-1 to TRBJ2-1; 7 nucleotides match TRBD2. V gave up 3 bases and J gave up 5 bases; unmatched junction bases: 5. Germline V lookup: CDR1 SGHRS, CDR2 YFSETQ. The CDR3 runs to 14 residues. CDR3 region: CASSSLRGNNEQFF. CDR3 nucleotides: TGCGCCAGCAGCTCTCTGCGGGGGAACAATGAGCAGTTCTTC.

The table lists this clone with a few counts. The chain combines TRBV6-1 with TRBJ2-2, with a possible D match to TRBD1 (5 bases). The V end lost 0 bases, the J end lost 6 bases, and 11 bases lay between the germline ends. This CDR3 region has 15 residues. Germline V CDR1 and CDR2: MNHNS, SASEGT. The chain's CDR3 is CASSEALQGPGELFF. DNA of the CDR3: TGTGCCAGCAGTGAAGCGCTTCAGGGTCCCGGGGAGCTGTTTTTT.

This clone has just a few counts. The chain combines TRBV7-3 with TRBJ2-1, with 8 nucleotides matching TRBD1. CDR3 size: 14 residues. After removal of 9 bases from V and 8 bases from J, the junction contained 12 bases not matched to a gene. The germline gives CDR1 SGHTA, CDR2 FQGTGA. CDR3 sequence reads: CASSRAGGLDEQFF. CDR3 DNA sequence: TGTGCCAGTTCCCGGGCAGGGGGCCTCGATGAGCAGTTCTTC. The complete variable domain, with remaining parts taken from reference TRBV7-3 and TRBJ2-1, reads GAGVSQTPSNKVTEKGKYVELRCDPISGHTALYWYRQSLGQGPEFLIYFQGTGAADDSGLPNDRFFAVRPEGSVSTLKIQRTERGDSAVYLCASSRAGGLDEQFFGPGTRLTVL.

The V call is TRBV29-1, the J call TRBJ2-1; 8 bases fit TRBD2. This CDR3 spans 15 amino acids. Trimming took 4 bases from V and 9 from J; bases not matched to a gene: 14. CDR1 is SQVTM and CDR2 is ANQGSEA in the germline V gene. The CDR3 nucleotides read TGCAGCGTTGTCCGTATTAGCGGGGTCCCGAGTGAGCAGTTCTTC. This encodes CSVVRISGVPSEQFF.

Only a few counts were recorded for this clone. Written as DNA, the CDR3 is TGTGCCAGCTCACAATTTAGGGACAGTGCGAACACCGGGGAGCTGTTTTTT. Encoded protein: CASSQFRDSANTGELFF. The chain recombines TRBV18 with TRBJ2-2, with 7 positions matching TRBD1. CDR3 length: 17 amino acids. The germline CDR1 and CDR2 sequences are KGHSH and LQKENI. The trim removed 4 bases at V and 0 bases at J, leaving 8 bases unmatched.

The V gene is TRBV7-8, the J gene TRBJ1-5, with TRBD1 matching 7 bases. Germline values: CDR1 SGHVS, CDR2 FQNEAQ. Trimming at V came to 4 bases and at J to 7 bases, leaving 4 bases not matched to a gene. The CDR3 runs to 13 residues. CDR3 protein: CASSYDRAQPQHF. CDR3 nucleotide sequence: TGTGCCAGCAGCTACGACAGGGCCCAGCCCCAGCATTTT. The whole variable domain, remainder taken from reference TRBV7-8 and TRBJ1-5, is GAGVSQSPRYKVAKRGQDVALRCDPISGHVSLFWYQQALGQGPEFLTYFQNEAQLDKSGLPSDRFFAERPEGSVSTLKIQRTQQEDSAVYLCASSYDRAQPQHFGDGTRLSIL.